This T cell receptor (beta chain) was recovered during a study of T cell changes during pregnancy in multiple sclerosis. The CDR3 runs 13 residues. Trimming removed 4 bases at V and 5 bases at J, with 10 bases between. CDR1 is SGDLS, CDR2 YYNGEE, per germline. This table comes from immunoSEQ multiplex PCR, and its TCRdb copy is limited to in-frame clones, with some not included. The data contain under 75,000 clones, under 95% of them seen just once; the ten biggest clones take up under 0.6%. This chain links TRBV9 with TRBJ1-5, with D maybe TRBD1 (6 bases). The starting material was CD4+ T cells from peripheral blood mononuclear cells, obtained after pregnancy. This receptor was identified in a female donor in good health, enrolled as a control in a pregnancy study. The CDR3 sequence: CASSTGRDQPQHF. In DNA, the CDR3 is TGTGCCAGCAGCACAGGGCGCGATCAGCCCCAGCATTTT.